This TCR beta chain was observed in a study of T cell changes during pregnancy in multiple sclerosis. The germline V gene encodes CDR1 LGHNA and CDR2 YNFKEQ. J lost 2 bases, V lost 0 bases, and 2 bases had no gene match. CDR3 length: 16 residues. Produced via immunoSEQ multiplex PCR; TCRdb's table is partial and in-frame only. In the table there are tens of thousands of clones, 85% to 95% of which are singletons. The source was CD8+ T cells from peripheral blood mononuclear cells, collected in the third trimester of pregnancy. This chain connects TRBV4-2 to TRBJ2-1, with 9 bases that match TRBD2. The origin of this receptor is a female donor with multiple sclerosis, enrolled in a pregnancy study. In DNA, the CDR3 is TGTGCCAGCAGCCAAGAAGGCGGGGGGGCCTACAATGAGCAGTTCTTC. This translates into CASSQEGGGAYNEQFF.